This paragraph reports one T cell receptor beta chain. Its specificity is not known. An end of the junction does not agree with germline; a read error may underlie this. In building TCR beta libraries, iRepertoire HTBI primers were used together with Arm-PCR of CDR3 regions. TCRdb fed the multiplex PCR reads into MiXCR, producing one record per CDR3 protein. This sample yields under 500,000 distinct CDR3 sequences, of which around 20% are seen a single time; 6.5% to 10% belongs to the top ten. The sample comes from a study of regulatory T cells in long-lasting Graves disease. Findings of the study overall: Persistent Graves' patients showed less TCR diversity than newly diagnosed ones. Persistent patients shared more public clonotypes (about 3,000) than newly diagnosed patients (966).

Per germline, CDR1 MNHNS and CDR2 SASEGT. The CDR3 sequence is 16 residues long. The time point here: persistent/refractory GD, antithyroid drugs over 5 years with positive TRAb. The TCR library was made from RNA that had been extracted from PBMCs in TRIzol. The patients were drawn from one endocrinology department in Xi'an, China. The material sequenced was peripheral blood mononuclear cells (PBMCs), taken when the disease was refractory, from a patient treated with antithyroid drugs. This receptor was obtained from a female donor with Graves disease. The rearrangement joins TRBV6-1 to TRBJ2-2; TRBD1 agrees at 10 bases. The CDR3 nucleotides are TGTGCCAGCAGCACCCGGGACAGGGGTGTAACCGGGGAGCCGTTTTTT. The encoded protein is CASSTRDRGVTGEPFF.